These 26 T cell receptor beta chains originate from one sample sequenced in a study of blood T cell repertoires in COVID-19. Sequenced by immunoSEQ multiplex PCR; TCRdb stores in-frame clones only, minus some. The sample carries fewer than 350,000 clones, approximately 87% recorded once. Input material: peripheral blood. The receptors were gathered from a young woman with COVID-19, enrolled during active disease.

V and J are TRBV7-9 and TRBJ2-1; maybe TRBD1 (7 bases). V was clipped by 5 bases and J by 6 bases, with 17 bases between them. This CDR3 is 15 amino acids long. CDR1 SEHNR and CDR2 FQNEAQ come from the germline V gene (reference sequence). The CDR3 is CASSERVQGINEQFF. The CDR3 region has the DNA TGTGCCAGCAGCGAGCGGGTACAGGGGATCAATGAGCAGTTCTTC.

The chain links TRBV7-2 to TRBJ1-2, with 8 bases lining up with TRBD1. Germline lookup yields CDR1 SGHTA and CDR2 FQGNSA. V lost 2 bases, J lost 2 bases, and 1 base stayed unmatched. The CDR3 totals 14 residues. In DNA, the CDR3 is TGTGCCAGCAGCTTACACAGGGGGAACTATGGCTACACCTTC. This sequence encodes CASSLHRGNYGYTF.

The CDR3: CASTKFAYNEQFF. In DNA, the CDR3 is TGTGCCAGCACTAAGTTTGCGTACAATGAGCAGTTCTTC. The J gene is TRBJ2-1, the V gene TRBV14; D gene ambiguous. Per germline, CDR1 SGHDN and CDR2 FVKESK. The CDR3 runs to 13 residues. The V end was cut by 7 bases, the J end by 4 bases, with 11 bases between.

V gene TRBV7-6 combines with J gene TRBJ2-2, with 7 bases fitting TRBD1. This CDR3 contains 13 residues. CDR1 is SGHVS and CDR2 is FNYEAQ in the germline V gene. Trimming removed 5 bases from V and 5 bases from J; junction bases left unmatched: 2. In DNA, the CDR3 is TGTGCCAGCAGCCCAGGGGGTACCGGGGAGCTGTTTTTT. It translates to CASSPGGTGELFF.

The genes are TRBV29-1 and TRBJ2-7; 9 positions agree with TRBD1. The germline V gene has CDR1 SQVTM and CDR2 ANQGSEA. Trimming at V came to 4 bases and at J to 1 base, leaving 5 bases not matched to a gene. The CDR3 sequence is 14 residues long. The CDR3 region is CSVVPGTGSYEQYF. In DNA, the CDR3 is TGCAGCGTTGTGCCGGGGACAGGGTCCTACGAGCAGTACTTC.

The chain is built from TRBV6-5 and TRBJ2-2; possible D gene TRBD2, 5 bases. The CDR3 extends over 14 amino acids. The germline CDR1 and CDR2 sequences are MNHEY and SVGAGI. Trimming shortened V by 7 bases and J by 0 bases, and 9 bases separated the two germline ends. CDR3 residues: CASTRGTNTGELFF. The CDR3 DNA is TGTGCCAGCACTCGGGGTACGAACACCGGGGAGCTGTTTTTT.

The chain carries TRBV4-1 and TRBJ1-5; D ambiguous. The V gene lost 4 bases and the J gene lost 6 bases, with 13 bases spanning the gap. The CDR3 spans 14 residues. Per germline, CDR1 MGHRA and CDR2 YSYEKL. The CDR3 nucleotides are TGCGCCAGCAGCCTAAACAGACAAGGTCAGCCCCAGCATTTT. Protein product: CASSLNRQGQPQHF.

This clone was counted at least ten times. CDR3 loop: CASSDGQGGNSPLHF. CDR3 nucleotides: TGTGCCAGCAGTGACGGACAGGGTGGGAATTCACCCCTCCACTTT. The chain couples TRBV6-4 to TRBJ1-6; 8 nucleotides line up with TRBD1. Losses at the gene ends were 2 bases for V and 7 bases for J; bases not matched to a gene: 4. Germline V gene sequence: CDR1 MRHNA, CDR2 SNTAGT. The CDR3 covers 15 residues.

This chain uses TRBV5-4 with TRBJ1-1, with D possibly TRBD1 on 6 matching bases. V lost 2 bases to trimming and J lost 1 base, with 9 bases between them. Germline-derived CDR1 and CDR2 are SGHNT and YYREEE (reference sequence). The CDR3 runs 14 residues. The CDR3 sequence: CASSLTTGNTEAFF. CDR3 bases: TGTGCCAGCAGCTTAACGACAGGGAACACTGAAGCTTTCTTT.

V gene TRBV6-4 combines with J gene TRBJ2-2; D gene unclear. Trimming stripped 7 bases from V and 3 bases from J, with 9 bases between. In germline, CDR1 is MRHNA, CDR2 SNTAGT. The CDR3 loop spans 13 amino acids. CDR3 nucleotide sequence: TGTGCCAGCATAGCCTCTGACACCGGGGAGCTGTTTTTT. Protein sequence: CASIASDTGELFF.

This clone was found once. V and J are TRBV4-2 and TRBJ1-2; D gene uncertain. Germline V gene data show CDR1 as LGHNA and CDR2 as YNFKEQ. The CDR3 runs to 15 residues. Trimming took 1 base from V and 5 from J, leaving 14 bases between them. The CDR3 reads CASSQVRGAGYGYTF. The CDR3 DNA reads TGTGCCAGCAGCCAAGTTAGAGGTGCGGGGTATGGCTACACCTTC.

This clone is a singleton in its sample. The chain recombines TRBV2 with TRBJ1-2; D not certain. With 7 bases removed from V and 3 bases from J, the gap between germline ends came to 9 bases. The V gene's germline CDR1 is SNHLY and CDR2 FYNNEI. This CDR3 has 12 amino acids. CDR3 loop: CASIDGYYGYTF. The CDR3 bases are TGTGCCAGCATCGACGGGTACTATGGCTACACCTTC.

CDR3 amino acids: CAWIPPTGLRVSGELFF. The CDR3 DNA reads as TGTGCCTGGATCCCCCCGACAGGGCTAAGAGTATCCGGGGAGCTGTTTTTT. The V and J genes are TRBV30 and TRBJ2-2; 7 bases agree with TRBD1. The CDR3 is made up of 17 amino acids. CDR1 and CDR2 from the germline V gene are GTSNPN and SVGIG (reference sequence). J gave up 6 bases and V 4 bases, and 17 bases lay outside the gene matches.

The chain recombines TRBV12-3 or TRBV12-4 with TRBJ2-7; D perhaps matches TRBD2 (6 bases). CDR3 length equals 12 residues. V gave up 6 bases and J gave up 6 bases, with 12 bases separating them. In DNA, the CDR3 is TGTGCCAGCAGCCCCCTGGGAGGCGAGCAGTACTTC. Its protein product is CASSPLGGEQYF.

This chain links TRBV7-6 with TRBJ2-5; TRBD1 matches 9 bases. This CDR3 has 14 amino acids. With 3 bases clipped from V and 6 bases from J, the junction kept 5 bases outside the gene matches. The germline CDR1 and CDR2 sequences are SGHVS and FNYEAQ. The DNA for the CDR3 is TGTGCCAGCAGCTTCCGGGACAGGGACCAGACCCAGTACTTC. Encoded protein: CASSFRDRDQTQYF.

V gene TRBV14 combines with J gene TRBJ2-7; the match to TRBD1 covers 7 bases. CDR1 is SGHDN and CDR2 is FVKESK in the germline V gene. J gave up 3 bases and V 0 bases, and 2 bases lay outside the gene matches. The CDR3 length is 14 residues. The CDR3 nucleotides read TGTGCCAGCAGCCAAGATTGGACAGGCTACGAGCAGTACTTC. Amino acids: CASSQDWTGYEQYF.

This sequence joins TRBV19 and TRBJ1-1, with unresolved D. V lost 3 bases, J lost 4 bases, and 12 bases lay in between. CDR3 length: 14 amino acids. Germline V CDR1 and CDR2: LNHDA, SQIVND (reference sequence). The CDR3 loop reads CASSMGRGSTEAFF. The CDR3 DNA is TGTGCCAGTAGTATGGGCCGGGGATCCACTGAAGCTTTCTTT.

The chain employs TRBV18 and TRBJ2-7; D remains ambiguous. The V and J ends lost 4 bases and 7 bases respectively, with 14 bases between them. The CDR3 consists of 13 residues. Germline values: CDR1 KGHSH, CDR2 LQKENI. The CDR3 DNA is TGTGCCAGCTCACTCCCCCCACTAAGAGAGCAGTACTTC. Encoded protein: CASSLPPLREQYF.

This clone has a handful of counts. This rearrangement joins TRBV5-8 to TRBJ2-2; D may be TRBD1 (6 bases). The CDR3 has 15 residues. CDR1 and CDR2 from the germline V gene are SGHTS and YDEGEE. Trimming removed 5 bases from V and 7 bases from J, with 18 bases in between. The CDR3 sequence: CASSHDRMFDGELFF. The CDR3 DNA reads TGTGCCAGCAGTCATGACAGGATGTTTGACGGGGAGCTGTTTTTT.

The rearrangement uses TRBV27 and TRBJ1-2, with D perhaps TRBD1 (6 bases). Looked up from germline, CDR1 is MNHEY and CDR2 is SMNVEV (reference sequence). Trimming pared 8 bases from V and 8 bases from J, leaving 18 bases between. This CDR3 comprises 13 residues. CDR3 region: CASRPTGRSGYTF. For the CDR3, the DNA is TGTGCCAGCCGCCCTACAGGGAGAAGCGGCTACACCTTC.

The chain links TRBV4-1 to TRBJ1-1; 8 bases are a match to TRBD1. The CDR3 sequence is 16 residues long. V lost 1 base, J lost 1 base, and 5 bases stayed unmatched. In germline, CDR1 is MGHRA, CDR2 YSYEKL. The CDR3 region is CASSQGTGFWNTEAFF. CDR3 in DNA: TGCGCCAGCAGCCAAGGGACAGGGTTTTGGAACACTGAAGCTTTCTTT.

The DNA for the CDR3 is TGTGCCAGTAACGGAGGACACCCGGGGGGCACTGAAGCTTTCTTT. It codes for CASNGGHPGGTEAFF. The rearrangement links TRBV19 to TRBJ1-1, with D maybe TRBD1 (5 bases). Trimming removed 7 bases at V and 4 bases at J, with 19 bases between. The CDR3 has 15 residues. Germline V gene lookup returns CDR1 LNHDA and CDR2 SQIVND (reference sequence).

A single count supports this clone. CDR3: CASSSQETEAFF. Here the CDR3 DNA reads TGCGCCAGCAGCTCTCAAGAGACTGAAGCTTTCTTT. The rearrangement uses TRBV5-1 and TRBJ1-1; D is unclear. The CDR3 contains 12 residues. The V end lost 3 bases, the J end lost 5 bases, and 8 bases lay between the germline ends. Germline V gives CDR1 SGHRS, CDR2 YFSETQ.

The chain uses TRBV19 and TRBJ1-2, with D tentatively TRBD1 (5 bases). This CDR3 region has 14 residues. V was shortened by 7 bases and J by 2 bases, with 14 bases between the two germline ends. From germline, CDR1 is LNHDA and CDR2 SQIVND (reference sequence). In DNA form, the CDR3 reads TGTGCCAGTAATTATAGGGGTATGAACTATGGCTACACCTTC. This translates into CASNYRGMNYGYTF. Full variable domain (remainder filled in from reference TRBV19 and TRBJ1-2): DGGITQSPKYLFRKEGQNVTLSCEQNLNHDAMYWYRQDPGQGLRLIYYSQIVNDFQKGDIAEGYSVSREKKESFPLTVTSAQKNPTAFYLCASNYRGMNYGYTFGSGTRLTVV.

This chain uses TRBV4-1 with TRBJ1-4, with D perhaps TRBD1 (6 bases). The CDR3 runs to 15 residues. Trimming stripped 3 bases from V and 8 bases from J, with 16 bases between. Germline loops: CDR1 MGHRA, CDR2 YSYEKL. CDR3 region: CASSQGTKGSEKLFF. The DNA for the CDR3 is TGCGCCAGCAGCCAGGGGACAAAGGGTTCCGAAAAACTGTTTTTT.

The rearrangement joins TRBV19 to TRBJ1-2, with D hard to call. V was clipped by 7 bases and J by 5 bases, with 11 bases between them. Germline lookup yields CDR1 LNHDA and CDR2 SQIVND (reference sequence). The CDR3 runs to 12 residues. CDR3 region: CASKAGSYGYTF. CDR3 nucleotides: TGTGCCAGTAAAGCCGGTTCATATGGCTACACCTTC.